The 21 T cell receptor beta chains in this list originate from one sample, sequenced in a study of PD-L1 blockade in urothelial cancer. Profiled with immunoSEQ multiplex PCR; TCRdb holds only in-frame clones, not every one. The sample yields about 79,000 clones, around four fifths seen once. Time point: pretreatment peripheral blood. The source material was PBMCs, sampled around atezolizumab (anti-PD-L1) treatment. The receptors stem from a man aged 35 to 55 with urothelial cancer.

This chain uses TRBV6-1 with TRBJ2-2, with D hard to call. Germline assignment: CDR1 MNHNS and CDR2 SASEGT. V was trimmed by 7 bases and J by 0 bases, leaving 12 bases between them. CDR3 size: 15 residues. Written as DNA, the CDR3 is TGTGCCAGCAAGTTGGCGGTCGCGAACACCGGGGAGCTGTTTTTT. This translates into CASKLAVANTGELFF.

The chain uses TRBV7-8 and TRBJ1-2; D remains unclear. Germline CDR1 and CDR2: SGHVS and FQNEAQ. V gave up 4 bases and J gave up 6 bases, with 6 bases separating them. The CDR3 is made up of 11 amino acids. Here the CDR3 reads CASSSTDGYTF. The CDR3 DNA sequence: TGTGCCAGCAGCTCGACTGATGGCTACACCTTC.

The rearrangement uses TRBV9 and TRBJ2-7; tentative D call: TRBD1 (6 bases). The CDR3 contains 14 residues. CDR1 and CDR2 (germline): SGDLS, YYNGEE. Trimming stripped 4 bases from V and 0 bases from J, with 11 bases between. The DNA of the CDR3 is TGTGCCAGCAGCCCAGGGGATAGCTCCTACGAGCAGTACTTC. Amino acids: CASSPGDSSYEQYF.

This clone was detected only once. This sequence joins TRBV7-9 and TRBJ2-1, with 7 bases identical to TRBD2. This CDR3 is built from 14 residues. V dropped 6 bases and J dropped 4; count of bases not matched to a gene: 6. Germline assignment: CDR1 SEHNR and CDR2 FQNEAQ (reference sequence). The CDR3 reads CASSSLAAYNEQFF. DNA of the CDR3: TGTGCCAGCAGTTCCCTAGCGGCGTACAATGAGCAGTTCTTC.

The genes are TRBV7-3 and TRBJ2-2; TRBD2 agrees at 14 bases. The germline V gene encodes CDR1 SGHTA and CDR2 FQGTGA. The junction had 2 bases not matched to a gene; V was cut back by 5 bases and J by 6 bases. There are 15 residues in the CDR3. For the CDR3, the DNA is TGTGCCAGCAGCCCGGGACTAGCGGGAGCCGGGGAGCTGTTTTTT. Translating it yields CASSPGLAGAGELFF. Full variable domain (outside the CDR3, taken from reference TRBV7-3 and TRBJ2-2): GAGVSQTPSNKVTEKGKYVELRCDPISGHTALYWYRQSLGQGPEFLIYFQGTGAADDSGLPNDRFFAVRPEGSVSTLKIQRTERGDSAVYLCASSPGLAGAGELFFGEGSRLTVL.

This sequence joins TRBV27 and TRBJ2-3; 11 positions agree with TRBD2. Germline V lookup: CDR1 MNHEY, CDR2 SMNVEV (reference sequence). CDR3 length: 16 residues. V shed 8 bases and J 6 bases; nucleotides not matched to a gene: 13. As DNA, the CDR3 is TGTGCCAGCCGAAGGTTAGCGGGAGGGCCCTTGGATACGCAGTATTTT. It encodes CASRRLAGGPLDTQYF.

The chain recombines TRBV9 with TRBJ2-3, with TRBD1 matching 8 bases. CDR1 is SGDLS, CDR2 YYNGEE, per germline. J lost 6 bases, V lost 2 bases, and 5 bases had no gene match. The CDR3 is made up of 14 amino acids. The CDR3: CASSVGQGKDTQYF. As DNA, the CDR3 is TGTGCCAGCAGCGTCGGACAGGGTAAGGATACGCAGTATTTT. Full variable domain (remainder filled in from reference TRBV9 and TRBJ2-3): DSGVTQTPKHLITATGQRVTLRCSPRSGDLSVYWYQQSLDQGLQFLIQYYNGEERAKGNILERFSAQQFPDLHSELNLSSLELGDSALYFCASSVGQGKDTQYFGPGTRLTVL.

The CDR3 DNA follows: TGCAGCGTCCGCGACAGAAATGCCTACGAGCAGTACTTC. This encodes CSVRDRNAYEQYF. The chain links TRBV29-1 to TRBJ2-7; a weak D match, TRBD1 (5 bases). The CDR3 is 13 amino acids. V gave up 6 bases and J gave up 2 bases, with 14 bases separating them. The germline V gene has CDR1 SQVTM and CDR2 ANQGSEA.

The chain has TRBV7-2 and TRBJ2-3; maybe TRBD2 (6 bases). Trimming pared 2 bases from V and 3 bases from J, leaving 12 bases between. This CDR3 comprises 15 residues. CDR1 is SGHTA and CDR2 is FQGNSA in the germline V gene. Here the CDR3 reads CASSLRGARTDTQYF. CDR3 nucleotide sequence: TGTGCCAGCAGCTTACGCGGGGCGCGGACAGATACGCAGTATTTT.

This chain uses TRBV10-2 with TRBJ2-1, with 10 bases lining up with TRBD2. This CDR3 comprises 13 residues. J gave up 6 bases and V 11 bases, and 7 bases lay outside the gene matches. Germline V lookup: CDR1 WSHSY, CDR2 SAAADI. The CDR3 sequence: CAASSGRVNEQFF. In DNA, the CDR3 is TGCGCCGCCAGCAGCGGGAGGGTCAATGAGCAGTTCTTC.

The rearrangement joins TRBV9 to TRBJ2-7; the D gene is possibly TRBD2 (5 bases). V lost 3 bases and J lost 4, with 14 bases in between. CDR1 SGDLS and CDR2 YYNGEE come from the germline V gene. This CDR3 spans 14 amino acids. The CDR3 nucleotides are TGTGCCAGCAGCGCCACCTGGACTGATTACGAGCAGTACTTC. It is translated as CASSATWTDYEQYF.

J is TRBJ2-5 and V is TRBV5-4; TRBD1 aligns across 7 bases. Per the germline V gene, CDR1 is SGHNT and CDR2 is YYREEE (reference sequence). The CDR3 covers 14 residues. Losses at the gene ends were 4 bases for V and 1 base for J; bases not matched to a gene: 4. The CDR3: CASSPGQSQETQYF. The CDR3 coding sequence is TGTGCCAGCAGCCCGGGACAGTCCCAAGAGACCCAGTACTTC.

The chain recombines TRBV6-6 with TRBJ1-1; the D is unclear. Germline V gene data show CDR1 as MNHNY and CDR2 as SVGAGI (reference sequence). The ends were cut back, 5 bases at V and 6 bases at J, with 10 bases in the middle. The CDR3 sequence is 12 residues long. In DNA form, the CDR3 reads TGTGCCAGCAGTCGCACAGCGGCTGAAGCTTTCTTT. Protein product: CASSRTAAEAFF.

This clone was seen only once. V is TRBV2 and J is TRBJ2-5, with D hard to call. CDR3 length equals 14 residues. The V and J ends lost 4 bases and 5 bases respectively, with 14 bases between them. In germline, CDR1 is SNHLY, CDR2 FYNNEI. The CDR3 DNA reads TGTGCCAGCAGTGTGTTACAGTCCGGCGAGACCCAGTACTTC. Its translation is CASSVLQSGETQYF.

The CDR3 region is CASSLTRGMGTQYF. CDR3 DNA: TGTGCCAGCAGCCTCACCCGGGGGATGGGTACGCAGTATTTT. The chain links TRBV14 to TRBJ2-3; D may be TRBD2 (6 bases). V was shortened by 4 bases and J by 8 bases, with 16 bases between the two germline ends. The CDR3 covers 14 residues. Germline CDR1 SGHDN, CDR2 FVKESK.

The rearrangement uses TRBV11-2 and TRBJ2-7; D not resolved. V dropped 1 base and J dropped 6 bases, with 7 bases sitting between them. The CDR3 has 12 residues. CDR1 SGHAT and CDR2 FQNNGV come from the germline V gene. The CDR3 coding sequence is TGTGCCAGCAGCTTAGCCACCGGCGAGCAGTACTTC. It translates to CASSLATGEQYF.

The CDR3 DNA reads as TGTGCCTGGAGTGGGTCCGGACTCTACGAGCAGTACTTC. Encoded protein: CAWSGSGLYEQYF. The chain carries TRBV30 and TRBJ2-7; TRBD2 might be the D (5 bases). The CDR3 is 13 amino acids. CDR1 is GTSNPN and CDR2 is SVGIG in the germline V gene (reference sequence). Deletions cut 1 base from V and 3 bases from J, with 10 bases between.

This chain links TRBV19 with TRBJ1-2; TRBD1 is a possible D gene (6 bases). There are 15 residues in the CDR3. V lost 6 bases and J lost 0, with 14 bases in between. Germline lookup yields CDR1 LNHDA and CDR2 SQIVND (reference sequence). In nucleotides, the CDR3 is TGTGCCAGTAGCATCGTTGAGGGGGCTAACTATGGCTACACCTTC. It encodes CASSIVEGANYGYTF.

The rearrangement links TRBV6-5 to TRBJ2-7; TRBD1 is a possible D gene (6 bases). The CDR3 spans 15 residues. The V and J ends lost 2 bases and 2 bases respectively, with 13 bases between them. Germline CDR1 reads MNHEY; CDR2 reads SVGAGI. CDR3 protein: CASSYVPQGTYEQYF. The CDR3 DNA sequence: TGTGCCAGCAGTTACGTCCCACAGGGAACCTACGAGCAGTACTTC.

This chain connects TRBV28 to TRBJ2-5; D unresolved. The ends were cut back, 9 bases at V and 5 bases at J, with 16 bases in the middle. Per the germline V gene, CDR1 is MDHEN and CDR2 is SYDVKM. This CDR3 comprises 13 residues. The DNA of the CDR3 is TGTGCCAGTAGCCTCTACGGTCCCGAGACCCAGTACTTC. This encodes CASSLYGPETQYF.

The rearrangement links TRBV5-4 to TRBJ1-5; D ambiguous. Germline CDR1 SGHNT, CDR2 YYREEE (reference sequence). This CDR3 is 13 amino acids long. Trimming cost V 0 bases and J 6 bases, with 7 bases left between them. The chain's CDR3 is CASSLGEGQPQHF. The CDR3 nucleotides read TGTGCCAGCAGCTTGGGGGAGGGTCAGCCCCAGCATTTT.